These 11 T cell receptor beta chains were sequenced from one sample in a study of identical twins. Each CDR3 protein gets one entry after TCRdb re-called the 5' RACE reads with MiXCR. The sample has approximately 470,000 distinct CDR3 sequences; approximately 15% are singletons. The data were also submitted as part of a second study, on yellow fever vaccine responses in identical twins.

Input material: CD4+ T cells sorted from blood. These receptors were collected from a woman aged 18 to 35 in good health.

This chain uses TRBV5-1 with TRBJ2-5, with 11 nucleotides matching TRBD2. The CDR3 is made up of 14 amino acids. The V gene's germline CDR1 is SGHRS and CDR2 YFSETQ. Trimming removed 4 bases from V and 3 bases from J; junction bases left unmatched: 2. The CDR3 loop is CASSVTSGEETQYF. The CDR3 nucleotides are TGCGCCAGCAGCGTGACTAGCGGGGAAGAGACCCAGTACTTC.

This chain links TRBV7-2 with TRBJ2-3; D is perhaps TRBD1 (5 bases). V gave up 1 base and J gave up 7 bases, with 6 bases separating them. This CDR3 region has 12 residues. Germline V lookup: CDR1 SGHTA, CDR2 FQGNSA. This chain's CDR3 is CASSLEGNTQYF. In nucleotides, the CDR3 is TGTGCCAGCAGCTTAGAGGGGAATACGCAGTATTTT.

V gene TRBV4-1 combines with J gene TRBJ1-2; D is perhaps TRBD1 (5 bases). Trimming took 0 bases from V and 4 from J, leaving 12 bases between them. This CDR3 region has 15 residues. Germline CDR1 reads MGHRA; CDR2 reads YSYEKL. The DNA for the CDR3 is TGCGCCAGCAGCCAAGATCGGGGGGGTAGCTATGGCTACACCTTC. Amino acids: CASSQDRGGSYGYTF.

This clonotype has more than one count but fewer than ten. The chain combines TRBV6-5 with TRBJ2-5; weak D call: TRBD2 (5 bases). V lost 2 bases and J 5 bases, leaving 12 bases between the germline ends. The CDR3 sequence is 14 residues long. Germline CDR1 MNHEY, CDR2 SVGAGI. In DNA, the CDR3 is TGTGCCAGCAGTTACCCCGGGGAGTCGGAGACCCAGTACTTC. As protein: CASSYPGESETQYF.

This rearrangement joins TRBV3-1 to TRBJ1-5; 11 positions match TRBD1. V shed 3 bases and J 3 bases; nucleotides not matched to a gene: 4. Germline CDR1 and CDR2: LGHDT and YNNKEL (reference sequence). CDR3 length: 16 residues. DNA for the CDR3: TGTGCCAGCAGCCAGGGGGGACAGGGGGTCAATCAGCCCCAGCATTTT. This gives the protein CASSQGGQGVNQPQHF.

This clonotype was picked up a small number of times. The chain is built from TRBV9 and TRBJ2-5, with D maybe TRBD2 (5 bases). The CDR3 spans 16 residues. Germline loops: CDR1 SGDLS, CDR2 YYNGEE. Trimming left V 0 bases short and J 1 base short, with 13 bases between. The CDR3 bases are TGTGCCAGCAGCGTAGCTGACTACTCTCTCCAAGAGACCCAGTACTTC. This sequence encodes CASSVADYSLQETQYF.

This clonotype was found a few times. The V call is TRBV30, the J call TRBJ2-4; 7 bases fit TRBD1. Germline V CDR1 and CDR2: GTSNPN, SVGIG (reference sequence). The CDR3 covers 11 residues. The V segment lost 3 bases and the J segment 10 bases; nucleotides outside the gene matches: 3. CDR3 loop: CAWRDREIQYF. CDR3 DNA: TGTGCCTGGAGAGACAGGGAGATTCAGTACTTC.

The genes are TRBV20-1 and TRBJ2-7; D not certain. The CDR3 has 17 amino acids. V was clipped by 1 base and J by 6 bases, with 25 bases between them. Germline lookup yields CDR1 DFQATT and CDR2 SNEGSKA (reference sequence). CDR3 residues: CSARVERKIGSLFEQYF. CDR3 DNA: TGCAGTGCTAGAGTGGAGAGAAAGATAGGCTCCTTATTCGAGCAGTACTTC.

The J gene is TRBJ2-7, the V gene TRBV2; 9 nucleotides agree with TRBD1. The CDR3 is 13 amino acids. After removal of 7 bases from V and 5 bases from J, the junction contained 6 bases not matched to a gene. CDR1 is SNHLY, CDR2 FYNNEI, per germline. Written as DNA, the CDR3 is TGTGCCAGCATTAGGGACAGGGACGACGAGCAGTACTTC. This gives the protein CASIRDRDDEQYF.

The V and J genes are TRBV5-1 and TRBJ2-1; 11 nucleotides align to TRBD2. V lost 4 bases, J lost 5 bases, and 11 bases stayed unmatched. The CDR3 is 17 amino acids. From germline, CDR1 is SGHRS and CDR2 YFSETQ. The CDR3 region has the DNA TGCGCCAGCAGCCCCGGACTAGCGGGCGGCCAAAACAATGAGCAGTTCTTC. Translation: CASSPGLAGGQNNEQFF. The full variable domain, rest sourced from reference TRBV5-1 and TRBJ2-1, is KAGVTQTPRYLIKTRGQQVTLSCSPISGHRSVSWYQQTPGQGLQFLFEYFSETQRNKGNFPGRFSGRQFSNSRSEMNVSTLELGDSALYLCASSPGLAGGQNNEQFFGPGTRLTVL.

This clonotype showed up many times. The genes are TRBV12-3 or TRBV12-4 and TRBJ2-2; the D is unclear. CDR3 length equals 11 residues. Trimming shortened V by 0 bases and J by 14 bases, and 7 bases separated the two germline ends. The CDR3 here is CASSLATALFF. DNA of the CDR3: TGTGCCAGCAGTTTAGCAACTGCCCTGTTTTTT.